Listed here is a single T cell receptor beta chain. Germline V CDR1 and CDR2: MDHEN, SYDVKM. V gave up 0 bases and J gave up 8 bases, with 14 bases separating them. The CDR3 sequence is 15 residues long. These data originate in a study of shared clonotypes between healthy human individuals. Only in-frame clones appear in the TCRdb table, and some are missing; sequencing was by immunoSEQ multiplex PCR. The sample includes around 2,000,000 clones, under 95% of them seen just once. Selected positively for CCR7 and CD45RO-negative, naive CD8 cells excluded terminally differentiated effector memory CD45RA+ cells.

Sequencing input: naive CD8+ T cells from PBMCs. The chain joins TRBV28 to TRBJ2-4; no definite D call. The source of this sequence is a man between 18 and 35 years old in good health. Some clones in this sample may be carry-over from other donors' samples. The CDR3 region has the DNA TGTGCCAGCAGTTTATGGGGCAAGGTTGTGGACATTCAGTACTTC. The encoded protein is CASSLWGKVVDIQYF.